Shown below are 28 T cell receptor beta chains from a single sample sequenced in a study of shared clonotypes between healthy human individuals. Here immunoSEQ multiplex PCR was the method, and the copy in TCRdb shows in-frame clones only, minus some. The sample has roughly 2,300,000 clones, 85% to 95% seen once. What was sequenced was naive CD4+ T cells from PBMCs. Specified subset: CD45RA+ positively selected. Receptors originate from a man aged 18 to 29 in good health. Some clones in this sample may be carry-over from other donors' samples.

As regards this clone: A read error may produce the germline difference seen at one junction end. The chain joins TRBV7-9 to TRBJ2-1; 8 bases are shared with TRBD2. Germline CDR1 and CDR2: SEHNR and FQNEAQ (reference sequence). This CDR3 region has 15 residues. CDR3 protein: CASSFPGRAYDEQFF. CDR3 DNA sequence: TGTGCCAGCAGCTTTCCCGGGAGGGCCTACGATGAGCAGTTCTTC.

The chain employs TRBV27 and TRBJ2-5; TRBD2 matches 8 bases. Germline CDR1 and CDR2: MNHEY and SMNVEV (reference sequence). This CDR3 is built from 16 residues. With 2 bases clipped from V and 4 bases from J, the junction kept 9 bases outside the gene matches. The CDR3 region has the DNA TGTGCCAGCAGTTTAAACCCTCGAGGACTAGCAGAGACCCAGTACTTC. This translates into CASSLNPRGLAETQYF.

The chain employs TRBV2 and TRBJ2-2, with a possible D match to TRBD1 (5 bases). This CDR3 region has 15 residues. Germline V gene sequence: CDR1 SNHLY, CDR2 FYNNEI. Trimming removed 10 bases at V and 2 bases at J, with 17 bases between. The CDR3 loop is CAITRALRNTGELFF. CDR3 bases: TGTGCCATAACCAGGGCCCTGAGAAACACCGGGGAGCTGTTTTTT.

This clone appeared a few times. J is TRBJ1-2 and V is TRBV21-1. TRBV21-1 is marked as a pseudogene. The CDR3 runs 13 residues. CDR3 in DNA: TGTGCCAGCAGCAAAGCTGCGGGTAGTGGCTACACCTTC. Residues: CASSKAAGSGYTF.

This sequence joins TRBV10-2 and TRBJ2-7; D is possibly TRBD2 (6 bases). The CDR3 has 15 amino acids. The V end was cut by 7 bases, the J end by 0 bases, with 16 bases between. Per the germline V gene, CDR1 is WSHSY and CDR2 is SAAADI. The CDR3 sequence is CASIRSDGSSYEQYF. CDR3 nucleotides: TGCGCCAGCATACGGAGCGACGGGAGCTCCTACGAGCAGTACTTC.

This clone is a singleton in its sample. The V gene is TRBV7-2, the J gene TRBJ1-5; perhaps TRBD1 as D (6 bases). Per germline, CDR1 SGHTA and CDR2 FQGNSA. This CDR3 region has 13 residues. The V and J ends lost 8 bases and 5 bases respectively, with 13 bases between them. The CDR3 DNA follows: TGTGCCAGCCGAGTACAGGGAGATCAGCCCCAGCATTTT. It translates to CASRVQGDQPQHF.

The chain combines TRBV5-4 with TRBJ1-5, with TRBD1 identical over 9 bases. CDR1 and CDR2 (germline): SGHNT, YYREEE (reference sequence). J was trimmed by 10 bases and V by 0 bases; bases with no gene match: 8. This CDR3 is built from 15 residues. The CDR3 region has the DNA TGTGCCAGCAGCTTGGGGGGACAGGGAGGGGAACCCCAGCATTTT. It translates to CASSLGGQGGEPQHF.

V usage is TRBV6-1 and J usage is TRBJ2-3, with 9 positions matching TRBD2. Germline V gives CDR1 MNHNS, CDR2 SASEGT. Losses at the gene ends were 4 bases for V and 4 bases for J; bases not matched to a gene: 6. This CDR3 contains 15 residues. In DNA, the CDR3 is TGTGCCAGCAGTGCAGAGGGACTAGCAGCAGATACGCAGTATTTT. Translated: CASSAEGLAADTQYF.

In regard to this clone: Other DNA sequences in the sample encode the same CDR3. The genes are TRBV18 and TRBJ1-4, with D unresolved. The CDR3 is 14 residues long. V lost 2 bases, J lost 0 bases, and 4 bases lay in between. Germline assignment: CDR1 KGHSH and CDR2 LQKENI. The DNA of the CDR3 is TGTGCCAGCTCACCAGGAGCAACTAATGAAAAACTGTTTTTT. Translated, it gives CASSPGATNEKLFF. Full variable domain (outside the CDR3, taken from reference TRBV18 and TRBJ1-4): NAGVMQNPRHLVRRRGQEARLRCSPMKGHSHVYWYRQLPEEGLKFMVYLQKENIIDESGMPKERFSAEFPKEGPSILRIQQVVRGDSAAYFCASSPGATNEKLFFGSGTQLSVL.

The V call is TRBV2, the J call TRBJ2-3, with D hard to call. Looked up from germline, CDR1 is SNHLY and CDR2 is FYNNEI. V gave up 4 bases and J gave up 0 bases, with 8 bases separating them. This CDR3 region has 14 residues. The CDR3 region has the DNA TGTGCCAGCAGTGGTATGCCAAGCACAGATACGCAGTATTTT. This translates into CASSGMPSTDTQYF.

This clone showed up just once. J is TRBJ2-1 and V is TRBV7-9; TRBD2 matches 10 bases. Trimming took 4 bases from V and 2 from J; bases not matched to a gene: 8. Germline CDR1 SEHNR, CDR2 FQNEAQ (reference sequence). The CDR3 consists of 17 residues. For the CDR3, the DNA is TGTGCCAGCAGCTGGAGGAGCCTAGCGGGGGCCTACAATGAGCAGTTCTTC. It encodes CASSWRSLAGAYNEQFF.

The chain links TRBV30 to TRBJ2-1; D ambiguous. The CDR3 is made up of 14 amino acids. Trimming removed 4 bases at V and 0 bases at J, with 10 bases between. Germline V gene lookup returns CDR1 GTSNPN and CDR2 SVGIG (reference sequence). The CDR3 DNA sequence: TGTGCCTGGAATCGAGCGAGCTCCTACAATGAGCAGTTCTTC. This translates into CAWNRASSYNEQFF.

The DNA for the CDR3 is TGCAGTGCTAGAGTTAACTACGAGCAGTACTTC. This codes for CSARVNYEQYF. The J gene is TRBJ2-7, the V gene TRBV20-1, with unresolved D. The V and J ends lost 1 base and 3 bases respectively, with 4 bases between them. CDR3 length: 11 amino acids. Germline CDR1 and CDR2: DFQATT and SNEGSKA (reference sequence).

The chain couples TRBV28 to TRBJ1-2; the match to TRBD1 covers 11 bases. The CDR3 is made up of 12 amino acids. Trimming removed 6 bases from V and 13 bases from J; junction bases left unmatched: 7. CDR1 is MDHEN and CDR2 is SYDVKM in the germline V gene. DNA for the CDR3: TGTGCCAGCAGGGGGACAGGGGGTCTCTCCACCTTC. This translates into CASRGTGGLSTF.

This chain uses TRBV11-2 with TRBJ2-7; 9 bases align to TRBD2. The CDR3 runs 19 residues. Germline V gene sequence: CDR1 SGHAT, CDR2 FQNNGV. The J segment lost 1 base and the V segment lost 4 bases, leaving 17 bases of the junction unmatched. As DNA, the CDR3 is TGTGCCAGCAGCTCCACCTGGACTAGCGTCGGGGGAGTGTCCTACGAGCAGTACTTC. Encoded protein: CASSSTWTSVGGVSYEQYF.

The table lists this clone with a count of one. The chain employs TRBV28 and TRBJ2-1, with TRBD2 matching over 8 bases. V lost 1 base and J lost 2; bases outside the gene matches: 7. The CDR3 loop spans 17 amino acids. The V gene's germline CDR1 is MDHEN and CDR2 SYDVKM. CDR3 sequence: CASSLFRGGFTYNEQFF. The CDR3 DNA is TGTGCCAGCAGTTTATTCCGGGGGGGATTTACCTACAATGAGCAGTTCTTC.

Concerning this clone: The same CDR3 can be traced to other DNA sequences in this sample. The chain joins TRBV5-1 to TRBJ2-7; 9 bases agree with TRBD2. The germline gives CDR1 SGHRS, CDR2 YFSETQ. J was trimmed by 1 base and V by 0 bases; bases with no gene match: 2. The CDR3 sequence is 15 residues long. CDR3 sequence: CASSLVAGGSYEQYF. CDR3 bases: TGCGCCAGCAGCTTGGTGGCGGGAGGGTCCTACGAGCAGTACTTC. Using reference TRBV5-1 and TRBJ2-7 for the parts outside the CDR3, the full variable domain is KAGVTQTPRYLIKTRGQQVTLSCSPISGHRSVSWYQQTPGQGLQFLFEYFSETQRNKGNFPGRFSGRQFSNSRSEMNVSTLELGDSALYLCASSLVAGGSYEQYFGPGTRLTVT.

The V and J genes are TRBV28 and TRBJ1-4, with D possibly matching TRBD1 (6 bases). The V end lost 5 bases, the J end lost 0 bases, and 13 bases lay between the germline ends. The CDR3 covers 16 residues. CDR1 is MDHEN, CDR2 SYDVKM, per germline. This CDR3 reads CASSLTQGATNEKLFF. CDR3 nucleotides: TGTGCCAGCAGTCTAACACAGGGCGCAACTAATGAAAAACTGTTTTTT.

The rearrangement links TRBV6-6 to TRBJ1-2, with no clear D. Trimming took off 2 bases at V and 8 bases at J, with 12 bases between the two ends. The V gene's germline CDR1 is MNHNY and CDR2 SVGAGI (reference sequence). This CDR3 is built from 13 residues. The CDR3 region is CASSYQSPGGYTF. In DNA form, the CDR3 reads TGTGCCAGCAGTTACCAATCACCGGGGGGCTACACCTTC.

The chain couples TRBV11-2 to TRBJ2-1, with TRBD2 matching 10 bases. Losses at the gene ends were 5 bases for V and 5 bases for J; bases not matched to a gene: 15. The CDR3 is 18 residues long. Germline CDR1 SGHAT, CDR2 FQNNGV. CDR3 DNA: TGTGCCAGCAGCATCAGACTCTCCGGGACTAGCGAGGACAATGAGCAGTTCTTC. Its protein product is CASSIRLSGTSEDNEQFF. Full variable domain (outside the CDR3, taken from reference TRBV11-2 and TRBJ2-1): EAGVAQSPRYKIIEKRQSVAFWCNPISGHATLYWYQQILGQGPKLLIQFQNNGVVDDSQLPKDRFSAERLKGVDSTLKIQPAKLEDSAVYLCASSIRLSGTSEDNEQFFGPGTRLTVL.

Regarding this clone: Other nucleotide sequences from this sample produce the same CDR3. The chain uses TRBV29-1 and TRBJ2-3; D gene ambiguous. This CDR3 spans 12 amino acids. Trimming stripped 3 bases from V and 5 bases from J, with 9 bases between. Per the germline V gene, CDR1 is SQVTM and CDR2 is ANQGSEA. The CDR3 coding sequence is TGCAGCGTTGATCAAGGTGGAGATACGCAGTATTTT. This codes for CSVDQGGDTQYF.

This rearrangement joins TRBV5-1 to TRBJ2-7; D is undetermined. The germline V and J ends were trimmed by 3 bases and 4 bases, with 14 bases remaining between them. This CDR3 has 14 amino acids. Per the germline V gene, CDR1 is SGHRS and CDR2 is YFSETQ. This CDR3 is CASSYDGDPYEQYF. The CDR3 DNA sequence: TGCGCCAGCAGCTACGACGGAGACCCGTACGAGCAGTACTTC.

For this clone: Distinct nucleotide sequences in the sample also encode this CDR3. CDR3 sequence (DNA): TGCAGCGTTGTCGGGGGGGGCTCCTACAATGAGCAGTTCTTC. The encoded protein is CSVVGGGSYNEQFF. V and J are TRBV29-1 and TRBJ2-1, with TRBD2 identical over 8 bases. Per germline, CDR1 SQVTM and CDR2 ANQGSEA. V dropped 4 bases and J dropped 0; count of bases not matched to a gene: 2. CDR3 length: 14 residues.

A note on this clone: This specimen includes other DNA sequences encoding the same CDR3. The genes are TRBV28 and TRBJ2-7, with D tentatively TRBD2 (5 bases). The CDR3 has 13 amino acids. CDR1 MDHEN and CDR2 SYDVKM come from the germline V gene. V was clipped by 6 bases and J by 1 base, with 10 bases between them. The CDR3 nucleotides are TGTGCCAGCAGACGGGGTCGGTCCTACGAGCAGTACTTC. This codes for CASRRGRSYEQYF.

This chain uses TRBV10-3 with TRBJ2-3; D possibly corresponds to TRBD2 (5 bases). Trimming removed 2 bases from V and 0 bases from J, with 6 bases in between. Germline V lookup: CDR1 ENHRY, CDR2 SYGVKD. CDR3 size: 14 residues. CDR3 sequence: CAISEPGSTDTQYF. CDR3 DNA: TGTGCCATCAGTGAGCCGGGGAGCACAGATACGCAGTATTTT.

This chain uses TRBV5-6 with TRBJ1-4; 9 nucleotides line up with TRBD1. Germline lookup yields CDR1 SGHDT and CDR2 YYEEEE. V shed 5 bases and J 0 bases; nucleotides not matched to a gene: 8. The CDR3 has 17 amino acids. The CDR3 spells CASRAGQGKATNEKLFF. The DNA for the CDR3 is TGTGCCAGCAGGGCCGGACAGGGGAAAGCAACTAATGAAAAACTGTTTTTT.

The CDR3 region has the DNA TGTGCCAGCAGCTTCTACAGGGCGGGCACCGGGGAGCTGTTTTTT. Protein product: CASSFYRAGTGELFF. The V gene is TRBV11-2, the J gene TRBJ2-2; TRBD1 might be the D (6 bases). CDR3 length: 15 amino acids. Between the trimmed V and J ends, which lost 3 bases and 4 bases, there was a span of 12 bases. Germline CDR1 SGHAT, CDR2 FQNNGV.

This sequence joins TRBV7-3 and TRBJ2-1; D call uncertain. The CDR3 length is 13 residues. Looked up from germline, CDR1 is SGHTA and CDR2 is FQGTGA. V was trimmed by 3 bases and J by 6 bases, leaving 9 bases between them. CDR3 in DNA: TGTGCCAGCAGCTTGGTTGGGCTCAATGAGCAGTTCTTC. The encoded protein is CASSLVGLNEQFF.